This is a list of T cell receptor beta chains from one sample in a study of cytomegalovirus exposure and HLA in healthy donors. TCRdb keeps only in-frame clones here, not all; method: immunoSEQ multiplex PCR. The repertoire has roughly 100,000 clones, 85% to 90% of them found once; the top ten carry about 3.8%. Material for sequencing was PBMCs. These receptors were collected from a man aged 25 to 45 in good health and CMV-seronegative. CDR3s leave out the opening cysteine and the closing phenylalanine or tryptophan. Fields, in order: J gene, V gene, CDR3 protein.

>TRBJ2-5|TRBV10-3
ASRTGRGTQY
>TRBJ2-3|TRBV7-9
ASSSSARPISTDTQY
>TRBJ2-5|TRBV30
AWSGTRETQY
>TRBJ2-3|TRBV6-4
ASSDWASGIVGGLTDTQY
>TRBJ2-1|TRBV27
ASAQSGAHNEQF
>TRBJ1-2|TRBV7-8
ASSPRAGTNYGYT
>TRBJ2-1|TRBV4-1
ASSQTDRGGGNEQF
>TRBJ2-7|TRBV30
AWSAQGYEQY
>TRBJ2-1|TRBV4-2
ASSQESLHSGRGAYNEQF
>TRBJ2-7|TRBV7-2
ASSPSGTPDYEQY
>TRBJ1-5|TRBV10-3
AISASSIDSNQPQH
>TRBJ1-2|TRBV30
AWSVPKGTANNYGYT
>TRBJ2-3|TRBV6-1
ASSEGVWDTQY
>TRBJ2-5|TRBV7-9
ASSSTNLIIGGLETQY
>TRBJ2-3|TRBV2
ASSEDREY
>TRBJ2-3|TRBV2
ASSGDRETDTQY
>TRBJ1-1|TRBV5-6
ASLTDRGQSGNTEAF
>TRBJ1-4|TRBV6-6
ASSSSMGEGEKLF
>TRBJ2-1|TRBV7-3
ASSSGLYNEQF
>TRBJ2-5|TRBV6-1
ASNEASGFETQY
>TRBJ2-1|TRBV30
AWGGENEQF
>TRBJ2-1|TRBV15
ATSRGTSGRTSYNEQF
>TRBJ1-5|TRBV7-2
ASSPAGQGSNQPQH
>TRBJ2-2|TRBV21-1
ASSTRDFTGELF
>TRBJ2-2|TRBV10-3
AIRAVGPTGELF
>TRBJ2-3|TRBV9
ASSVDFGLAGDTQY
>TRBJ2-1|TRBV6-5
ASSSSRDIYNEQF
>TRBJ2-2|TRBV30
AWTMMDRGAGELF
>TRBJ2-2|TRBV18
ASSPQGPNTGELF
>TRBJ2-7|TRBV27
ASSFGENEQY
>TRBJ1-6|TRBV2
ASRFQTFNSPLH
>TRBJ2-7|TRBV28
ASTALYRGYEQY
>TRBJ2-7|TRBV6-5
ASIASGANSYEQY
>TRBJ1-2|TRBV5-4
ASSLVQGQGYT
>TRBJ2-7|TRBV9
ASSPSPKLAPAYEQY
>TRBJ1-1|TRBV10-3
AIKGQRNTEAF
>TRBJ2-4|TRBV2
ASRTRDIQY
>TRBJ1-5|TRBV28
ASGTVKRPQH
>TRBJ1-5|TRBV5-1
ASHLPGTQQGQPQH
>TRBJ2-7|TRBV15
ATSRRDRGKYEQY
>TRBJ1-5|TRBV18
ASSPLQVRFPNQPQH
>TRBJ2-7|TRBV6-6
ASSYSLQGYEQY
>TRBJ1-1|TRBV28
ASSSGGLNTEAF
>TRBJ2-3|TRBV6-1
ASSEASGGLDTQY
>TRBJ2-5|TRBV29-1
SVERAPSGFSFRETQY
>TRBJ1-2|TRBV2
ASSRPQGTDNGYT
>TRBJ2-1|TRBV9
ASSVAGTLSYNEQF
>TRBJ2-2|TRBV29-1
SVRPGDSEGVGDTGELF
>TRBJ1-1|TRBV6-6
ASSPRTGGTEAF
>TRBJ2-7|TRBV6-5
ASSREKTSYEQY
>TRBJ2-7|TRBV6-1
ASTGKGAKEQY
>TRBJ1-5|TRBV27
ASSPYDRAHQPQH
>TRBJ1-4|TRBV7-8
ASSGAGIISSGEKLF
>TRBJ1-5|TRBV28
ASSLLQGASNQPQH
>TRBJ2-1|TRBV4-3
ASSQGSGSTEQF
>TRBJ1-4|TRBV2
ASSDRGSREKLF
>TRBJ1-1|TRBV7-9
ASSRLQGADTEAF
>TRBJ2-3|TRBV5-6
ASSSWREKADTQY
>TRBJ1-3|TRBV5-1
ASSLDDSSGNTIY
>TRBJ2-3|TRBV9
ASSFFSGGAIDTQY